This TCR beta chain was documented in a study of blood T cell repertoires in COVID-19. Study information: PBMCs, B-cell-depleted T cells, or T cells provided the cDNA or gDNA that made up the material.

The V end lost 10 bases, the J end lost 2 bases, and 5 bases lay between the germline ends. The CDR3 contains 11 residues. Per the germline V gene, CDR1 is LGHDT and CDR2 is YNNKEL (reference sequence). This table comes from immunoSEQ multiplex PCR, and its TCRdb copy is limited to in-frame clones, with some not included. The sample lists fewer than 350,000 clones; 80% to 90% were seen once. Followed longitudinally, the Seattle patients had been enrolled during active infection. This TCR was sampled from a woman aged 30 to 39 with COVID-19, enrolled during active disease. The chain employs TRBV3-1 (or the pseudogene TRBV3-2) and TRBJ2-2; unclear D gene. Sequencing was performed on peripheral blood. CDR3: CATQNTGELFF. CDR3 coding DNA: TGTGCCACCCAAAACACCGGGGAGCTGTTTTTT.